This T cell receptor beta chain was captured by sequencing in a study of cytomegalovirus exposure and HLA in healthy donors. Looked up from germline, CDR1 is SGHRS and CDR2 is YFSETQ. The CDR3 runs 15 residues. Losses at the gene ends were 2 bases for V and 7 bases for J; bases not matched to a gene: 4. The PCR had 60 Vbeta and 13 Jbeta primers. Some clones are missing from TCRdb's copy, which holds only in-frame ones; the method was immunoSEQ multiplex PCR. The sample has under 200,000 clones. The sample consisted of PBMCs. The TCR originated in a man younger than 45 in good health and CMV-seronegative. The V gene is TRBV5-1, the J gene TRBJ2-1, with 12 bases aligning to TRBD1. This chain's CDR3 is CASSFGTGGKNEQFF. CDR3 sequence (DNA): TGCGCCAGCAGCTTCGGGACAGGGGGCAAAAATGAGCAGTTCTTC.